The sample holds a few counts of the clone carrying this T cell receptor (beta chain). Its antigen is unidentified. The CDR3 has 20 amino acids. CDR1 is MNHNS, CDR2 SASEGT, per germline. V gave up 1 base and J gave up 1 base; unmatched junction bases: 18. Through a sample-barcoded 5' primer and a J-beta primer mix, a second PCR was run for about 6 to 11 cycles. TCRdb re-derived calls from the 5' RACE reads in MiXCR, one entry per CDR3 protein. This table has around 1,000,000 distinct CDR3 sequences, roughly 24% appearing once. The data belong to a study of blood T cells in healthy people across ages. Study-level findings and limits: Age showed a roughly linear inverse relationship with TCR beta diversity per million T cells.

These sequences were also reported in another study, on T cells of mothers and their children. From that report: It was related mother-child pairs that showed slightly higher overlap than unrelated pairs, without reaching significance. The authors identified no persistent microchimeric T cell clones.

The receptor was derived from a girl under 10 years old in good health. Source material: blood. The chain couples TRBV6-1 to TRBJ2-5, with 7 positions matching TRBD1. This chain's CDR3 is CASSEVGTVEELWSQETQYF. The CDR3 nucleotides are TGTGCCAGCAGTGAAGTCGGGACAGTCGAAGAGTTGTGGAGCCAAGAGACCCAGTACTTC.